This TCR beta chain was captured by sequencing in a study of PD-1 blockade in classical Hodgkin lymphoma. Regarding this clone: Antigen specificity is unknown.

Time point here: newly diagnosed, previously untreated cHL patient sample. The CDR3 contains 19 residues. CDR1 MGHRA and CDR2 YSYEKL come from the germline V gene. Unmatched junction bases numbered 12, after V lost 0 bases and J lost 2 bases. Study-level results: Differences between repertoires have undefined causes, possibly disease activity or prior therapy. Newly diagnosed patients were reported to start with lower TCR diversity than healthy donors.

Sequencing was performed with immunoSEQ multiplex PCR; in TCRdb, only in-frame clones are kept and a portion is missing. The sample yields roughly 70,000 clones, approximately 93% seen once. This chain connects TRBV4-1 to TRBJ2-3, with 9 bases aligning to TRBD2. Input material: peripheral blood mononuclear cells (PBMCs). This clonotype was obtained from a human donor with classical Hodgkin lymphoma. The CDR3 protein is CASSQDRGGRASVTDTQYF. CDR3 nucleotide sequence: TGCGCCAGCAGCCAAGATCGCGGCGGGAGGGCCTCGGTCACAGATACGCAGTATTTT.